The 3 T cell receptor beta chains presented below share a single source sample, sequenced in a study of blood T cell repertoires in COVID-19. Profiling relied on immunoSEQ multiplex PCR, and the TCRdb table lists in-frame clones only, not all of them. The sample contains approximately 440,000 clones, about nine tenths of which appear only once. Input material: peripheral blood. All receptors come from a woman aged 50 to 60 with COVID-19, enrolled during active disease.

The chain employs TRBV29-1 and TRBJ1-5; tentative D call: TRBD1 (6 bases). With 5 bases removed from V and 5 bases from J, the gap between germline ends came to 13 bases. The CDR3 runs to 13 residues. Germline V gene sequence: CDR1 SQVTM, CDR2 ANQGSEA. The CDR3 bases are TGCAGCGTTAGAGGGGGGGGTGATCAGCCCCAGCATTTT. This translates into CSVRGGGDQPQHF.

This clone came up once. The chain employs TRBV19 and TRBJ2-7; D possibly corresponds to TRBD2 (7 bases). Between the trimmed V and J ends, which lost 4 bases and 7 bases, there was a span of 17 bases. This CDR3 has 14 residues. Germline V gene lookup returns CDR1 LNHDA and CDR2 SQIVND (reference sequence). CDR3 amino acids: CASSTRGGADEQYF. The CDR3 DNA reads TGTGCCAGTAGTACGAGAGGGGGGGCAGATGAGCAGTACTTC.

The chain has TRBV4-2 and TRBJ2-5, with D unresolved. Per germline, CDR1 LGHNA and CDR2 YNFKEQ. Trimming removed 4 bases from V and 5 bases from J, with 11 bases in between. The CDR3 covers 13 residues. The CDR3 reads CASSLTSGETQYF. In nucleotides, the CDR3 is TGTGCCAGCAGCCTCACAAGTGGTGAGACCCAGTACTTC.